A single sample is the source of the 12 T cell receptor beta chains below, sequenced in a study of spatial heterogeneity in lung cancer. TCRdb reprocessed the 5' RACE reads via MiXCR and lists one record per CDR3 protein. The repertoire holds approximately 40,000 distinct CDR3 sequences, with 4% to 6% as singletons. Time point reported: sample taken at primary tumor resection. Sequencing of whole RNA from tumor, nontumor lung or frozen PBMC involved no sorting. The sequencing used PBMCs, collected at surgery. The origin of the receptors is a female donor with early-stage non-small cell lung cancer.

This clonotype showed up many times. The V call is TRBV11-2, the J call TRBJ2-2; the D gene is possibly TRBD1 (6 bases). The CDR3 covers 14 residues. V lost 1 base to trimming and J lost 6 bases, with 9 bases between them. Germline assignment: CDR1 SGHAT and CDR2 FQNNGV. The CDR3 nucleotides read TGTGCCAGCAGCTTAGTGAGGGGGTCCGGGGAGCTGTTTTTT. This translates into CASSLVRGSGELFF. The full variable domain, rest sourced from reference TRBV11-2 and TRBJ2-2, is EAGVAQSPRYKIIEKRQSVAFWCNPISGHATLYWYQQILGQGPKLLIQFQNNGVVDDSQLPKDRFSAERLKGVDSTLKIQPAKLEDSAVYLCASSLVRGSGELFFGEGSRLTVL.

At least ten counts were recorded for this clonotype. This chain uses TRBV4-1 with TRBJ2-7, with 10 bases lining up with TRBD1. V was pared by 3 bases and J by 7 bases, with 9 bases of the junction left unmatched. The CDR3 is 15 residues long. Germline-derived CDR1 and CDR2 are MGHRA and YSYEKL. The chain's CDR3 is CASSHSRDRGREQYF. DNA of the CDR3: TGCGCCAGCAGCCATTCCCGGGACAGGGGTAGAGAGCAGTACTTC.

In this sample, this clonotype turned up many times. This chain links TRBV3-1 with TRBJ1-5; possible D gene TRBD1, 6 bases. V was clipped by 0 bases and J by 7 bases, with 19 bases between them. CDR1 and CDR2 from the germline V gene are LGHDT and YNNKEL (reference sequence). The CDR3 consists of 17 residues. The CDR3 DNA follows: TGTGCCAGCAGCCAAGAAATGGGCAGGGGAAGAGAGCAGCCCCAGCATTTT. Amino acids: CASSQEMGRGREQPQHF.

This clonotype was seen at least ten times. The chain couples TRBV5-1 to TRBJ2-5, with D perhaps matching TRBD1 (6 bases). V lost 0 bases and J lost 2, with 8 bases in between. Germline loops: CDR1 SGHRS, CDR2 YFSETQ. This CDR3 is built from 14 residues. CDR3 nucleotides: TGCGCCAGCAGCTTGGTTGGACAGCAAGAGACCCAGTACTTC. Encoded protein: CASSLVGQQETQYF.

This clonotype was detected many times. The chain is built from TRBV20-1 and TRBJ1-4; D gene unclear. The V and J ends lost 5 bases and 3 bases respectively, with 10 bases between them. Per germline, CDR1 DFQATT and CDR2 SNEGSKA (reference sequence). There are 13 residues in the CDR3. CDR3 sequence: CSADGQANEKLFF. DNA for the CDR3: TGCAGTGCTGATGGGCAGGCTAATGAAAAACTGTTTTTT.

This clonotype was found many times. The CDR3 region has the DNA TGTGCCAGCAGTGACATTTTGATAGGGACACCCTACGAGCAGTACTTC. Translating gives CASSDILIGTPYEQYF. The V gene is TRBV2, the J gene TRBJ2-7, with a weak D call TRBD1 (6 bases). Germline V gives CDR1 SNHLY, CDR2 FYNNEI. This CDR3 region has 16 residues. The V end lost 3 bases, the J end lost 2 bases, and 17 bases lay between the germline ends.

This clonotype showed up many times. The chain employs TRBV7-6 and TRBJ2-2; 11 positions match TRBD2. V lost 6 bases, J lost 3 bases, and 15 bases stayed unmatched. Germline CDR1 and CDR2: SGHVS and FNYEAQ. The CDR3 loop spans 19 amino acids. The CDR3 DNA reads TGTGCCAGCAGTCCGGAAACTAGCGGGGGCTGGCGGGACACCGGGGAGCTGTTTTTT. Amino acids: CASSPETSGGWRDTGELFF.

This clonotype was seen at least ten times. The V and J genes are TRBV6-6 and TRBJ2-4, with D perhaps TRBD1 (6 bases). V lost 7 bases and J 2 bases, leaving 18 bases between the germline ends. CDR1 is MNHNY, CDR2 SVGAGI, per germline (reference sequence). This CDR3 contains 16 residues. The CDR3 coding sequence is TGTGCCAGCAAACCCCCCAGGGGCCGGACCAAAAACATTCAGTACTTC. This gives the protein CASKPPRGRTKNIQYF.

This clonotype appeared many times. The rearrangement joins TRBV20-1 to TRBJ2-7, with TRBD2 matching 10 bases. CDR1 and CDR2 (germline): DFQATT, SNEGSKA (reference sequence). V shed 6 bases, J shed 3 bases, and the junction held 8 bases outside the gene matches. The CDR3 runs 14 residues. The DNA of the CDR3 is TGCAGTGCACGAATAGCGGGGGGAAGCTACGAGCAGTACTTC. This gives the protein CSARIAGGSYEQYF.

This clonotype was seen at least ten times. The chain employs TRBV29-1 and TRBJ2-3; weak D call: TRBD2 (6 bases). Germline loops: CDR1 SQVTM, CDR2 ANQGSEA. V was pared by 6 bases and J by 0 bases, with 13 bases between. The length of the CDR3 is 14 residues. CDR3 in amino acids: CSVRPGTSTDTQYF. The CDR3 nucleotides read TGCAGCGTGAGACCCGGGACTAGCACAGATACGCAGTATTTT.

The chain uses TRBV4-2 and TRBJ1-6; possibly TRBD1 for D (6 bases). Germline V gives CDR1 LGHNA, CDR2 YNFKEQ. This CDR3 comprises 20 residues. Trimming cost V 0 bases and J 0 bases, with 18 bases left between them. The CDR3 loop is CASSQEKRLLDSSYNSPLHF. Here the CDR3 DNA reads TGTGCCAGCAGCCAAGAAAAAAGGCTTTTGGACAGCTCCTATAATTCACCCCTCCACTTT.

This clonotype was found many times. The genes are TRBV27 and TRBJ1-6; D call uncertain. Trimming removed 8 bases at V and 12 bases at J, with 14 bases between. The CDR3 length is 12 residues. The germline CDR1 and CDR2 sequences are MNHEY and SMNVEV (reference sequence). The CDR3: CASGMSRRPLHF. CDR3 sequence (DNA): TGTGCCAGCGGAATGTCGAGGAGACCCCTCCACTTT.